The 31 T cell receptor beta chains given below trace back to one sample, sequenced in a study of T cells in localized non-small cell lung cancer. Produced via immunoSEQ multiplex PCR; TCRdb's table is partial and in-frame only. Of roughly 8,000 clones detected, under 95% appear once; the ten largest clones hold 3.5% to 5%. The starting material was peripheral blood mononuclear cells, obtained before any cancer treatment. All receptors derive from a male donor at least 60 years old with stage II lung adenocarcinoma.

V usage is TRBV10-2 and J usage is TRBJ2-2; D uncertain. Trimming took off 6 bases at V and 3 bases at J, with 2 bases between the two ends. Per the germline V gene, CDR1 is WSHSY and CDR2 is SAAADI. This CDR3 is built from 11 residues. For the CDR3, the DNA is TGCGCCAGCAGCCACACCGGGGAGCTGTTTTTT. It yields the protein CASSHTGELFF.

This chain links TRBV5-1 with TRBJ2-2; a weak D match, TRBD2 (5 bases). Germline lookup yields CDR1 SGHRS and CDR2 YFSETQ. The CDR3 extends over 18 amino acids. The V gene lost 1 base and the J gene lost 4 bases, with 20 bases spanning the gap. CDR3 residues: CASSLIRGSSGSTGELFF. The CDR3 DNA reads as TGCGCCAGCAGCTTGATTCGGGGTTCGAGTGGTTCCACCGGGGAGCTGTTTTTT.

The chain's CDR3 is CASPPAGVRNEQFF. The CDR3 coding sequence is TGTGCCAGTCCCCCAGCGGGGGTGAGAAATGAGCAGTTCTTC. The genes are TRBV19 and TRBJ2-1, with 8 positions matching TRBD2. J gave up 7 bases and V 8 bases, and 10 bases lay outside the gene matches. Germline V CDR1 and CDR2: LNHDA, SQIVND (reference sequence). This CDR3 has 14 residues.

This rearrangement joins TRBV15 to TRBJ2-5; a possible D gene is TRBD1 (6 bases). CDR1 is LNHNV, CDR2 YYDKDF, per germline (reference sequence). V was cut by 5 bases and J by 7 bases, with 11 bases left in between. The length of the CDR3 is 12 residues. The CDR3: CATSPQGPTQYF. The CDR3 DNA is TGTGCCACCAGCCCGCAGGGGCCGACCCAGTACTTC.

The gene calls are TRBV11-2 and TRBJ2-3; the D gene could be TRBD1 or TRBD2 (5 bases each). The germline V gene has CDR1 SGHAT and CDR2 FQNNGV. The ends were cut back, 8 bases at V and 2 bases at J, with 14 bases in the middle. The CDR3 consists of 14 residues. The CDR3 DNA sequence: TGTGCCAGCGGGATTGGGACGGCCACAGATACGCAGTATTTT. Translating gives CASGIGTATDTQYF.

The CDR3 DNA reads TGCAGCGTTGCCCGGGACAGCTCCGAAGAGACCCAGTACTTC. Its protein product is CSVARDSSEETQYF. V is TRBV29-1 and J is TRBJ2-5, with 7 positions matching TRBD1. The CDR3 totals 14 residues. V was clipped by 4 bases and J by 3 bases; unmatched bases: 8. The germline V gene encodes CDR1 SQVTM and CDR2 ANQGSEA.

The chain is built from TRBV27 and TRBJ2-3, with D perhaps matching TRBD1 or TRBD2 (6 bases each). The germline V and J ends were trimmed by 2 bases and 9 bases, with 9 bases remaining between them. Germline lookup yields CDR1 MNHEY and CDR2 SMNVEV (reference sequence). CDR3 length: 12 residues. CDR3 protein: CASSLRGDTQYF. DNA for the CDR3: TGTGCCAGCAGTTTAAGGGGGGACACGCAGTATTTT.

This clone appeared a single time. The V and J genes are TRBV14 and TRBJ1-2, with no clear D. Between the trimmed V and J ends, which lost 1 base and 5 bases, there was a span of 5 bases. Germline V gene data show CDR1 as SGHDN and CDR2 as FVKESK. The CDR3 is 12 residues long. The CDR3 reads CASSQGQYGYTF. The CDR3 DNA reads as TGTGCCAGCAGCCAAGGGCAGTATGGCTACACCTTC.

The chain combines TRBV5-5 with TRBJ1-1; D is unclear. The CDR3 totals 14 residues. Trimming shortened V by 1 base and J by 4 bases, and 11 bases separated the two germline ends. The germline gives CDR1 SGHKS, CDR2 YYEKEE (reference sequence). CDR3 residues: CASSLQIEITEAFF. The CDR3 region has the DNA TGTGCCAGCAGCTTGCAGATAGAGATCACTGAAGCTTTCTTT.

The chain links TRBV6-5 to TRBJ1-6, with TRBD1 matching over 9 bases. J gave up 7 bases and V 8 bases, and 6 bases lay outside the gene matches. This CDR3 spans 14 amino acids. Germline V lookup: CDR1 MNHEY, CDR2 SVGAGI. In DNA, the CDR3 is TGTGCCAGCTGCCGGGACAGGGCAAATTCACCCCTCCACTTT. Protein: CASCRDRANSPLHF.

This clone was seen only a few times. The CDR3 sequence: CASSFRIEGLDGYTF. The CDR3 bases are TGTGCCAGCAGCTTTAGGATAGAGGGATTGGATGGCTACACCTTC. The V call is TRBV6-5, the J call TRBJ1-2; D is unclear. CDR1 is MNHEY and CDR2 is SVGAGI in the germline V gene. The CDR3 spans 15 residues. The V and J ends lost 6 bases and 6 bases respectively, with 20 bases between them.

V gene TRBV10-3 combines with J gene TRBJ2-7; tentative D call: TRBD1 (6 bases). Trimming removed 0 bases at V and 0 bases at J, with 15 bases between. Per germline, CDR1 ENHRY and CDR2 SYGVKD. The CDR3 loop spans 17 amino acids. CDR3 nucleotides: TGTGCCATCAGTGAGTCGAAGCCCAGGGGCTACTCCTACGAGCAGTACTTC. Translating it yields CAISESKPRGYSYEQYF.

CDR3 sequence: CSALKSGYTF. The CDR3 bases are TGCAGTGCTCTAAAATCCGGCTACACCTTC. The chain has TRBV20-1 and TRBJ1-2; D is unresolved. The V gene lost 5 bases and the J gene lost 8 bases, with 9 bases spanning the gap. This CDR3 comprises 10 residues. CDR1 and CDR2 from the germline V gene are DFQATT and SNEGSKA (reference sequence).

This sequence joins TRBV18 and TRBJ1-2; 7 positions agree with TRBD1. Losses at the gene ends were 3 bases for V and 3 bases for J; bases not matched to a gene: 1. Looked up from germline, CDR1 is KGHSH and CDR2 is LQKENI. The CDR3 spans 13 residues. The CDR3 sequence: CASSPGTDYGYTF. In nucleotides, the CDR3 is TGTGCCAGCTCACCCGGGACAGACTATGGCTACACCTTC.

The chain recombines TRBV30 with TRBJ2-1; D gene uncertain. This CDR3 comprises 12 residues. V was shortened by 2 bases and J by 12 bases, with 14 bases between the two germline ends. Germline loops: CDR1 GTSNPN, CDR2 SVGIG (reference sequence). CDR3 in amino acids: CAWSSLRVMQFF. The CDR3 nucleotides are TGTGCCTGGAGTTCCTTAAGGGTGATGCAGTTCTTC. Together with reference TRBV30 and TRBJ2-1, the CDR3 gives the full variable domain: SQTIHQWPATLVQPVGSPLSLECTVEGTSNPNLYWYRQAAGRGLQLLFYSVGIGQISSEVPQNLSASRPQDRQFILSSKKLLLSDSGFYLCAWSSLRVMQFFGPGTRLTVL.

CDR3 region: CASSLGQNTEAFF. CDR3 bases: TGTGCCAGCAGCTTAGGACAGAACACTGAAGCTTTCTTT. The rearrangement links TRBV7-6 to TRBJ1-1; D unclear. The germline V gene encodes CDR1 SGHVS and CDR2 FNYEAQ. V was pared by 1 base and J by 1 base, with 4 bases between. The CDR3 contains 13 residues.

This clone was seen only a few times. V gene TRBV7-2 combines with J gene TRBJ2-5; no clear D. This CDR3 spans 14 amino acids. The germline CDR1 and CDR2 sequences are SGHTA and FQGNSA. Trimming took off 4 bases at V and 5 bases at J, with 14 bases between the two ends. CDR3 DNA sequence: TGTGCCAGCAGCTCCCTGGGATACGGTGAGACCCAGTACTTC. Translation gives CASSSLGYGETQYF.

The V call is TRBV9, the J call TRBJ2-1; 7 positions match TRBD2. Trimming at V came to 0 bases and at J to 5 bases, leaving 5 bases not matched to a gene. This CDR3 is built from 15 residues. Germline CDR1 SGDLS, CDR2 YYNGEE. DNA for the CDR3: TGTGCCAGCAGCGTAGCTCTGCGGGGGAACAATGAGCAGTTCTTC. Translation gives CASSVALRGNNEQFF.

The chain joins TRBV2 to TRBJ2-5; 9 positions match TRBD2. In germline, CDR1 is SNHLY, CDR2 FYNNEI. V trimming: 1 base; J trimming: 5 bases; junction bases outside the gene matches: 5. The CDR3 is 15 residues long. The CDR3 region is CASSEVAGGGETQYF. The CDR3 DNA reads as TGTGCCAGCAGTGAAGTCGCGGGAGGGGGGGAGACCCAGTACTTC.

Here the CDR3 DNA reads TGTGCCAGCAGTTTATTTGGACTAGCGGGATACGAGCAGTACTTC. Protein sequence: CASSLFGLAGYEQYF. The chain joins TRBV27 to TRBJ2-7; 12 positions agree with TRBD2. The germline V gene has CDR1 MNHEY and CDR2 SMNVEV (reference sequence). The CDR3 totals 15 residues. With 1 base clipped from V and 4 bases from J, the junction kept 2 bases outside the gene matches.

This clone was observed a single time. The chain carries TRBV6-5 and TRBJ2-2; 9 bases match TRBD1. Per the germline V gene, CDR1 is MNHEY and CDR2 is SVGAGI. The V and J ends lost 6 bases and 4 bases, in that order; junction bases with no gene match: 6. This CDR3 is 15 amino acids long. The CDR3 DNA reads TGTGCCAGCAGCAACCTACAGGGGGCCACCGGGGAGCTGTTTTTT. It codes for CASSNLQGATGELFF.

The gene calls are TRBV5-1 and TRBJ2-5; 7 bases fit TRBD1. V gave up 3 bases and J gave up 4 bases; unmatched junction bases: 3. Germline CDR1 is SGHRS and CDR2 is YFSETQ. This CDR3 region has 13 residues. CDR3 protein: CASSSGQVETQYF. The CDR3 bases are TGCGCCAGCAGCTCAGGACAGGTAGAGACCCAGTACTTC. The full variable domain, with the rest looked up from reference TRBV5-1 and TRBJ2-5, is KAGVTQTPRYLIKTRGQQVTLSCSPISGHRSVSWYQQTPGQGLQFLFEYFSETQRNKGNFPGRFSGRQFSNSRSEMNVSTLELGDSALYLCASSSGQVETQYFGPGTRLLVL.

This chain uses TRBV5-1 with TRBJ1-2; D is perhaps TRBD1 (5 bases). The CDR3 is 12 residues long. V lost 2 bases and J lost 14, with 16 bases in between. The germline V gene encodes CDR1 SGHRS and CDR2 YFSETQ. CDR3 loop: CASSLDSRAWTF. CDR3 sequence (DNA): TGCGCCAGCAGCTTAGATTCCAGGGCTTGGACCTTC. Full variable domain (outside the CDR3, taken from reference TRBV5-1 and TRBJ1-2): KAGVTQTPRYLIKTRGQQVTLSCSPISGHRSVSWYQQTPGQGLQFLFEYFSETQRNKGNFPGRFSGRQFSNSRSEMNVSTLELGDSALYLCASSLDSRAWTFGSGTRLTVV.

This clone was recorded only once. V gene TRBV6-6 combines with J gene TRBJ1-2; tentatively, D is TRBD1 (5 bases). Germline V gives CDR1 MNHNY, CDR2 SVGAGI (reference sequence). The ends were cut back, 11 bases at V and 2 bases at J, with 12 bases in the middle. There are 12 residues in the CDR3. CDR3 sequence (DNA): TGTGCCTCCCTGGGGCAAAACTATGGCTACACCTTC. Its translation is CASLGQNYGYTF.

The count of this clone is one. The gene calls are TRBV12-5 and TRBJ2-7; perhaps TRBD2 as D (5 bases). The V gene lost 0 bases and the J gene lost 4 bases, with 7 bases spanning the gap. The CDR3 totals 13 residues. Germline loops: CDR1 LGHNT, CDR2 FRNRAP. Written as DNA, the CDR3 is TGTGCTAGTGGTTTGGTACGGGGTTACGAGCAGTACTTC. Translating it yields CASGLVRGYEQYF.

In nucleotides, the CDR3 is TGTGCCAGCAGCCAAGGGGGAGTTCAGCCCCAGCATTTT. Residues: CASSQGGVQPQHF. The gene calls are TRBV7-8 and TRBJ1-5; maybe TRBD1 (6 bases). CDR1 SGHVS and CDR2 FQNEAQ come from the germline V gene. The ends were cut back, 5 bases at V and 6 bases at J, with 11 bases in the middle. This CDR3 is built from 13 residues.

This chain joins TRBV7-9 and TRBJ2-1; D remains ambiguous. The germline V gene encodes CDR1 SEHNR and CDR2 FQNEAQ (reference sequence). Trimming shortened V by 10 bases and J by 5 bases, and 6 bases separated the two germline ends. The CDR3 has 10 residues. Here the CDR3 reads CAITDNEQFF. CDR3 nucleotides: TGTGCCATCACGGACAATGAGCAGTTCTTC.

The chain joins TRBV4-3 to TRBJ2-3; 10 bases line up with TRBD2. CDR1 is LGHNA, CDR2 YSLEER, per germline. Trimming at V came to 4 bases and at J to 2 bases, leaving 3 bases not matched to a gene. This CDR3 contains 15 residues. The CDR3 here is CASSLGLAATDTQYF. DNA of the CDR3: TGCGCCAGCAGCCTCGGACTAGCGGCCACAGATACGCAGTATTTT.

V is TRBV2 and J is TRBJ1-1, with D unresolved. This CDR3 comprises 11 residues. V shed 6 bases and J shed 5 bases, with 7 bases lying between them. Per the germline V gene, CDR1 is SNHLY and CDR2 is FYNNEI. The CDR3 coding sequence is TGTGCCAGCAGGAGAATAACTGAAGCTTTCTTT. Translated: CASRRITEAFF.

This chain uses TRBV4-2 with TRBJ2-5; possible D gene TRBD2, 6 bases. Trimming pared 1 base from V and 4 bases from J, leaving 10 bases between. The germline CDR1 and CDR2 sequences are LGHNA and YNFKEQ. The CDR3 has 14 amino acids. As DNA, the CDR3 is TGTGCCAGCAGCCAAGTTCTGGGGGGAGAGACCCAGTACTTC. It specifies CASSQVLGGETQYF.

CDR3 in amino acids: CASSPLGVDTQYF. The CDR3 coding sequence is TGTGCCAGCAGCCCCCTGGGTGTAGATACGCAGTATTTT. This chain joins TRBV6-6 and TRBJ2-3, with D hard to call. The germline V and J ends were trimmed by 6 bases and 5 bases, with 12 bases remaining between them. The CDR3 runs to 13 residues. Germline CDR1 is MNHNY and CDR2 is SVGAGI (reference sequence).